This is a list of T cell receptor beta chains from one sample in a study of technical replicates of blood from a few donors. Sequencing was performed with immunoSEQ multiplex PCR; in TCRdb, only in-frame clones are kept and a portion is missing. The sample comprises roughly 76,000 clones, roughly 94% of which are singletons, and approximately 0.39% rests with the top ten. The sequenced sample consisted of T cells isolated from PBMCs. These receptors originate from a human donor in good health. The CDR3 runs from the conserved cysteine through the conserved F or W. The D gene is left open where the match is weak. Not every row has a clone size; where given, it reads once, few, many or a size class.

TRBV28	.	.	TRBJ1-2	TGTGCCAGCAGTCCCTTATGGCCTGGCTACACCTTC	CASSPLWPGYTF
TRBV5-1	.	.	TRBJ1-5	TGCGCCAGCAGGCCGGAGACAGGCAGTAATCAGCCCCAGCATTTT	CASRPETGSNQPQHF
TRBV2	TRBD1	.	TRBJ1-4	TGTGCCAGCACCTGGACAGGGGATGAAAAACTGTTTTTT	CASTWTGDEKLFF
TRBV7-2	.	.	TRBJ2-7	TGTGCCAGCAGCTCACAACCCGTGAACTACGAGCAGTACTTC	CASSSQPVNYEQYF
TRBV6-5	TRBD1	.	TRBJ2-7	TGTACCAGCGGTAACGACAGGGATGGTTCCTACGAGCAGTACTTC	CTSGNDRDGSYEQYF
TRBV13	.	.	TRBJ2-1	TGTGCCAGCAGCCCTAGTAGGGAGCAGTTCTTC	CASSPSREQFF
TRBV19	.	.	TRBJ1-2	TGTGCCAGTAGTAAGGATGGAGGGGCCGCGAATGGCTACACCTTC	CASSKDGGAANGYTF
TRBV14	TRBD2	.	TRBJ2-7	TGTGCCAGCAGCCAAGATAGGCGGGGGGCTGCCTACGAGCAGTACTTC	CASSQDRRGAAYEQYF
TRBV27	.	.	TRBJ2-7	TGTGCCAGCAGTTTTGCTCCAGGCTACGAGCAGTACTTC	CASSFAPGYEQYF
TRBV9	.	.	TRBJ1-1	TGTGCCAGCAGCGTAGAGGGGATTGAAGCTTTCTTT	CASSVEGIEAFF
TRBV4-1	.	.	TRBJ2-6	TGCGCCAGCAGCCGAGACCCCGTTAGCGGCTCTGGGGCCAACGTCCTGACTTTC	CASSRDPVSGSGANVLTF
TRBV27	.	once	TRBJ2-7	TGTGCCAGCAGTTTCTCCTCGGTTTCCTACGAGCAGTACTTC	CASSFSSVSYEQYF
TRBV5-1	.	.	TRBJ2-1	TGCGCCAGCAGCTTTGCAGGGAATGAGCAGTTCTTC	CASSFAGNEQFF
TRBV7-9	TRBD1	.	TRBJ2-1	TGTGCCAGCAGCTTAAAGGGACAGGGCTATGAGCAGTTCTTC	CASSLKGQGYEQFF
TRBV30	.	.	TRBJ2-7	TGTGCCTGGAGTGAGGCAGGGGAAGACCAGCAGTACTTC	CAWSEAGEDQQYF
TRBV27	.	.	TRBJ1-5	TGTGCCAGCAGTTTAGGGCAGGGAAAACAGCCCCAGCATTTT	CASSLGQGKQPQHF
TRBV6-5	.	.	TRBJ1-2	TGTGCCAGCAGTTATTCAGCTAACTATGGCTACACCTTC	CASSYSANYGYTF
TRBV7-2	TRBD2	once	TRBJ2-7	TGTGCCAGCAGCTTAGGGGGGGGGACTAGAAGCTCCGAGCAGTACTTC	CASSLGGGTRSSEQYF
TRBV4-3	.	.	TRBJ2-1	TGCGCCAGCAGCCCGTCACGCGGGCCCCCCCACAATGAGCAGTTCTTC	CASSPSRGPPHNEQFF
TRBV10-3	.	.	TRBJ1-1	TGTGCCATCAGTGTACAGGGCACTGAAGCTTTCTTT	CAISVQGTEAFF
TRBV28	.	.	TRBJ2-7	TGTGCCAGCAGTTTACAGGTCCAGTACGAGCAGTACTTC	CASSLQVQYEQYF
TRBV5-4	TRBD1	.	TRBJ1-2	TGTGCCAGCCGCGGGACAGCTATATATGGCTACACCTTC	CASRGTAIYGYTF
TRBV6-1	TRBD2	.	TRBJ2-1	TGTGCCAGCAGTGAAGTCCTAGCGGGAGTAATTCTCAATGAGCAGTTCTTC	CASSEVLAGVILNEQFF
TRBV4-1	TRBD2	.	TRBJ2-7	TGCGCCAGCAGCCAAGGTCCCCTAGCGGGGGGAAGGAGCTCCTACGAGCAGTACTTC	CASSQGPLAGGRSSYEQYF
TRBV5-4	TRBD2	.	TRBJ2-7	TGTGCCAGCAGCTTATCCTTTAGCGGGAGGCCCACCTACGAGCAGTACTTC	CASSLSFSGRPTYEQYF
TRBV5-6	.	.	TRBJ1-2	TGTGCCAGCAGCCGGGACATTAACTATGGCTACACCTTC	CASSRDINYGYTF
TRBV27	TRBD2	.	TRBJ2-1	TGTGCCAGCAGTTCCTCGGCGGGAGAGCTACACAATGAGCAGTTCTTC	CASSSSAGELHNEQFF
TRBV27	TRBD1	.	TRBJ2-7	TGTGCCAGCAGTTCCAGGGGGCTCGGCGAGCAGTACTTC	CASSSRGLGEQYF
TRBV29-1	.	.	TRBJ1-2	TGCAGCGGGGCGGACACCCATGGCTACACCTTC	CSGADTHGYTF
TRBV4-1	.	.	TRBJ2-7	TGCGCCAGCAGCCAAGATCCCTCTGTCTTAGCCTACGAGCAGTACTTC	CASSQDPSVLAYEQYF
TRBV7-3	.	.	TRBJ2-2	TGTGCCAGCAGCTTAAACTTTGTTGTCGGGGCCGGGGAGCTGTTTTTT	CASSLNFVVGAGELFF
TRBV9	.	.	TRBJ1-4	TGTGCCAGCAGCGCTCAAATAGCAACTAATGAAAAACTGTTTTTT	CASSAQIATNEKLFF
TRBV23-1	.	.	TRBJ2-7	TGCGCCAGCAGTCTAGCTGTCGCGCTCCCGTGGTACGAGCAGTACTTC	CASSLAVALPWYEQYF
TRBV27	TRBD1	.	TRBJ1-1	TGTGCCAGCAGCCGTGACAGGGGGCCCACTGAAGCTTTCTTT	CASSRDRGPTEAFF
TRBV7-9	.	.	TRBJ2-7	TGTGCCAGCAGCCCCGCGGGATTAGGCGAGCAGTACTTC	CASSPAGLGEQYF
TRBV5-4	TRBD1	.	TRBJ1-2	TGTGCCAGCAGCCAAACGGGACAGGTCTCTGAGGGCTACACCTTC	CASSQTGQVSEGYTF
TRBV29-1	.	once	TRBJ1-1	TGCAGCGTTTTGGGGGGAGAGTTCACTGAAGCTTTCTTT	CSVLGGEFTEAFF
TRBV27	TRBD1	.	TRBJ1-2	TGTGCCAGCAGTTTAGCTCACAGGGGTGGGGGCTACACCTTC	CASSLAHRGGGYTF
TRBV29-1	.	.	TRBJ2-2	TGCAGCGTGTTAACCTACGATCCGAACACCGGGGAGCTGTTTTTT	CSVLTYDPNTGELFF
TRBV4-1	.	.	TRBJ2-2	TGCGCCAGCAGCCCCCTAAAGGCGGGTGGCACCGGGGAGCTGTTTTTT	CASSPLKAGGTGELFF
TRBV6-5	.	.	TRBJ1-4	TGTGCCAGCAGTTACGGAGGGTCCAATGAAAAACTGTTTTTT	CASSYGGSNEKLFF
TRBV6-5	.	.	TRBJ2-7	TGTGCCAGCAAAGTAGGAGGGTCCTACGAGCAGTACTTC	CASKVGGSYEQYF
TRBV5-1	TRBD1	.	TRBJ1-4	TGCGCCAGCAGCGGGACAGGAGCAACTAATGAAAAACTGTTTTTT	CASSGTGATNEKLFF
TRBV5-4	.	.	TRBJ1-1	TGTGCCAGCAGCAGGACAGATTTGAACACTGAAGCTTTCTTT	CASSRTDLNTEAFF